A selection of T cell receptor beta chains follows, all from one sample in a study of blood T cell repertoires in COVID-19. Using immunoSEQ multiplex PCR, the repertoire was profiled, and TCRdb retains in-frame clones only, with some absent. The sample yields about 74,000 clones, around 88% seen once. The sample was peripheral blood. Receptors originate from a woman of 80 years or more with active or convalescent COVID-19. Both conserved end residues are part of each CDR3. D genes are given only for firm matches. Clone size appears in some rows only: once, few, many, or a class for an expanded clone.

d_gene: TRBD1; v_gene: TRBV6-6; j_gene: TRBJ1-2; abundance: .; CDR3aa: CASSQGQGWISDGYTF; CDR3nt: TGTGCCAGCAGCCAGGGACAGGGTTGGATTAGTGATGGCTACACCTTC
d_gene: .; v_gene: TRBV6-4; j_gene: TRBJ2-2; abundance: .; CDR3aa: CASSSATGELFF; CDR3nt: TGTGCCAGCAGTAGCGCTACCGGGGAGCTGTTTTTT
d_gene: TRBD2; v_gene: TRBV7-2; j_gene: TRBJ2-3; abundance: .; CDR3aa: CASSLGLAGGVTQYF; CDR3nt: TGTGCCAGCAGCTTAGGACTAGCGGGGGGAGTGACGCAGTATTTT
d_gene: TRBD2; v_gene: TRBV7-9; j_gene: TRBJ2-5; abundance: .; CDR3aa: CASSPRGLAQSQETQYF; CDR3nt: TGTGCCAGCAGCCCCAGGGGACTAGCGCAATCCCAAGAGACCCAGTACTTC
d_gene: .; v_gene: TRBV2; j_gene: TRBJ2-1; abundance: .; CDR3aa: CASSRVSYNEQFF; CDR3nt: TGTGCCAGCAGCAGGGTCTCCTACAATGAGCAGTTCTTC
d_gene: .; v_gene: TRBV5-1; j_gene: TRBJ1-1; abundance: .; CDR3aa: CASSTPAGTEAFF; CDR3nt: TGCGCCAGCAGCACACCGGCGGGCACTGAAGCTTTCTTT
d_gene: .; v_gene: TRBV5-1; j_gene: TRBJ1-1; abundance: .; CDR3aa: CASSPKQGSYSEAFF; CDR3nt: TGCGCCAGCAGCCCGAAACAGGGATCCTACTCTGAAGCTTTCTTT
d_gene: .; v_gene: TRBV6-2/TRBV6-3; j_gene: TRBJ2-7; abundance: .; CDR3aa: CASSQTGSYEQYF; CDR3nt: TGTGCCAGCAGTCAAACAGGGTCCTACGAGCAGTACTTC
d_gene: TRBD2; v_gene: TRBV5-1; j_gene: TRBJ2-2; abundance: .; CDR3aa: CASSSGTSGSGGGELFF; CDR3nt: TGCGCCAGCAGCAGCGGGACTAGCGGGAGTGGTGGCGGGGAGCTGTTTTTT
d_gene: TRBD1; v_gene: TRBV11-3; j_gene: TRBJ2-6; abundance: .; CDR3aa: CASSPGTGSSGANVLTF; CDR3nt: TGTGCCAGCAGCCCGGGGACAGGCAGCTCTGGGGCCAACGTCCTGACTTTC
d_gene: TRBD1; v_gene: TRBV7-9; j_gene: TRBJ2-7; abundance: .; CDR3aa: CASSFRDRDEQYF; CDR3nt: TGTGCCAGCAGCTTCCGGGACAGAGACGAGCAGTACTTC
d_gene: TRBD2; v_gene: TRBV19; j_gene: TRBJ2-3; abundance: .; CDR3aa: CASSTLTSGPGHTQYF; CDR3nt: TGTGCCAGTAGTACCCTGACTAGCGGGCCAGGGCATACGCAGTATTTT
d_gene: .; v_gene: TRBV5-1; j_gene: TRBJ2-7; abundance: .; CDR3aa: CASSWAGSYEQYF; CDR3nt: TGCGCCAGCAGCTGGGCGGGGTCCTACGAGCAGTACTTC
d_gene: .; v_gene: TRBV5-1; j_gene: TRBJ1-1; abundance: once; CDR3aa: CASSLVARANTEAFF; CDR3nt: TGCGCCAGCAGCTTGGTAGCCAGGGCGAACACTGAAGCTTTCTTT
d_gene: .; v_gene: TRBV25-1; j_gene: TRBJ1-4; abundance: .; CDR3aa: CASSEATAGGEKLFF; CDR3nt: TGTGCCAGCAGTGAAGCGACAGCGGGGGGTGAAAAACTGTTTTTT
d_gene: TRBD2; v_gene: TRBV4-2; j_gene: TRBJ2-1; abundance: .; CDR3aa: CASSQDRLAGVEQFF; CDR3nt: TGTGCCAGCAGCCAAGATCGACTAGCGGGAGTTGAGCAGTTCTTC
d_gene: .; v_gene: TRBV6-2/TRBV6-3; j_gene: TRBJ1-5; abundance: .; CDR3aa: CASSYWDFNQPQHF; CDR3nt: TGTGCCAGCAGTTACTGGGACTTCAATCAGCCCCAGCATTTT
d_gene: .; v_gene: TRBV16; j_gene: TRBJ1-1; abundance: .; CDR3aa: CASSQSTGGEAFF; CDR3nt: TGTGCCAGCAGCCAATCGACAGGCGGTGAAGCTTTCTTT
d_gene: TRBD1; v_gene: TRBV27; j_gene: TRBJ2-1; abundance: .; CDR3aa: CASSFSTGGSYNEQFF; CDR3nt: TGTGCCAGCAGTTTCTCGACAGGGGGCTCCTACAATGAGCAGTTCTTC
d_gene: .; v_gene: TRBV7-9; j_gene: TRBJ2-3; abundance: .; CDR3aa: CASSYDQGFVRGTDTQYF; CDR3nt: TGTGCCAGCAGCTACGATCAGGGCTTCGTTAGAGGCACAGATACGCAGTATTTT
d_gene: .; v_gene: TRBV27; j_gene: TRBJ2-6; abundance: .; CDR3aa: CASSFLLSGANVLTF; CDR3nt: TGTGCCAGCAGTTTCCTACTCTCTGGGGCCAACGTCCTGACTTTC
d_gene: TRBD1; v_gene: TRBV5-1; j_gene: TRBJ1-3; abundance: .; CDR3aa: CASSLRGQGSGNTIYF; CDR3nt: TGCGCCAGCAGCTTAAGGGGACAGGGATCTGGAAACACCATATATTTT
d_gene: TRBD2; v_gene: TRBV9; j_gene: TRBJ2-3; abundance: .; CDR3aa: CASSASSGGGWGQYF; CDR3nt: TGTGCCAGCAGCGCCTCTAGCGGGGGAGGGTGGGGGCAGTATTTT
d_gene: .; v_gene: TRBV7-6; j_gene: TRBJ2-5; abundance: .; CDR3aa: CASSLARSETQYF; CDR3nt: TGTGCCAGCAGCTTAGCGCGGTCGGAGACCCAGTACTTC
d_gene: TRBD1; v_gene: TRBV3-1/TRBV3-2; j_gene: TRBJ1-2; abundance: .; CDR3aa: CASAPGRGDYGYTF; CDR3nt: TGTGCCAGCGCCCCGGGCAGGGGGGACTATGGCTACACCTTC
d_gene: .; v_gene: TRBV21-1; j_gene: TRBJ2-7; abundance: .; CDR3aa: CASSKAWLTFYEQYF; CDR3nt: TGTGCCAGCAGCAAAGCCTGGCTGACTTTTTACGAGCAGTACTTC
d_gene: .; v_gene: TRBV10-2; j_gene: TRBJ1-5; abundance: few; CDR3aa: CASTVTGSDQPQHF; CDR3nt: TGCGCCAGCACAGTGACAGGCTCGGATCAGCCCCAGCATTTT
d_gene: TRBD2; v_gene: TRBV30; j_gene: TRBJ2-4; abundance: .; CDR3aa: CAWIRAAGGKNIQYF; CDR3nt: TGTGCCTGGATAAGGGCAGCGGGAGGAAAAAACATTCAGTACTTC
d_gene: .; v_gene: TRBV10-1; j_gene: TRBJ1-6; abundance: few; CDR3aa: CASSEFRGDNSPLHF; CDR3nt: TGCGCCAGCAGTGAATTCAGGGGCGATAATTCACCCCTCCACTTT
d_gene: .; v_gene: TRBV27; j_gene: TRBJ1-1; abundance: .; CDR3aa: CASSSLMSSQGPLNTEAFF; CDR3nt: TGTGCCAGCAGCTCCCTTATGTCCTCCCAGGGGCCCCTGAACACTGAAGCTTTCTTT
d_gene: TRBD1; v_gene: TRBV18; j_gene: TRBJ2-1; abundance: .; CDR3aa: CASSPASTGAYNEQFF; CDR3nt: TGTGCCAGCTCACCAGCTTCCACAGGGGCCTACAATGAGCAGTTCTTC
d_gene: .; v_gene: TRBV7-2; j_gene: TRBJ2-7; abundance: .; CDR3aa: CASSSPGILYEQYF; CDR3nt: TGTGCCAGCAGCTCCCCGGGGATTTTATACGAGCAGTACTTC
d_gene: .; v_gene: TRBV11-3; j_gene: TRBJ2-7; abundance: .; CDR3aa: CASSTTGSSYEQYF; CDR3nt: TGTGCCAGCAGCACCACAGGGTCGTCCTACGAGCAGTACTTC
d_gene: TRBD1; v_gene: TRBV5-1; j_gene: TRBJ2-7; abundance: .; CDR3aa: CASSPTRGQDSYEQYF; CDR3nt: TGCGCCAGCAGCCCAACCCGGGGACAGGACTCCTACGAGCAGTACTTC
d_gene: .; v_gene: TRBV7-2; j_gene: TRBJ2-1; abundance: once; CDR3aa: CASSVGGNTAYNEQFF; CDR3nt: TGTGCCAGCAGTGTAGGCGGGAACACAGCCTACAATGAGCAGTTCTTC
d_gene: TRBD2; v_gene: TRBV18; j_gene: TRBJ2-1; abundance: .; CDR3aa: CASSPPTSANNEQFF; CDR3nt: TGTGCCAGCTCACCACCGACTAGCGCAAACAATGAGCAGTTCTTC
d_gene: .; v_gene: TRBV11-1; j_gene: TRBJ1-2; abundance: .; CDR3aa: CASSLDWNYGYTF; CDR3nt: TGTGCCAGCAGCCTCGACTGGAACTATGGCTACACCTTC
d_gene: .; v_gene: TRBV3-1/TRBV3-2; j_gene: TRBJ2-7; abundance: .; CDR3aa: CASSQRPDGVEYF; CDR3nt: TGTGCCAGCAGCCAACGACCTGACGGGGTGGAGTACTTC
d_gene: .; v_gene: TRBV7-8; j_gene: TRBJ2-1; abundance: .; CDR3aa: CASSLSPSRGAGDEQFF; CDR3nt: TGTGCCAGCAGCCTGAGCCCCTCTCGGGGGGCTGGGGATGAGCAGTTCTTC
d_gene: .; v_gene: TRBV18; j_gene: TRBJ2-7; abundance: .; CDR3aa: CASSPRSKGSYEQYF; CDR3nt: TGTGCCAGCTCACCACGCTCTAAAGGGAGTTACGAGCAGTACTTC
d_gene: .; v_gene: TRBV29-1; j_gene: TRBJ1-3; abundance: .; CDR3aa: CGGGGSGNTIYF; CDR3nt: TGCGGGGGAGGGGGCTCTGGAAACACCATATATTTT
d_gene: TRBD2; v_gene: TRBV7-2; j_gene: TRBJ2-2; abundance: .; CDR3aa: CASSSPASGARTGELFF; CDR3nt: TGTGCCAGCAGCTCCCCGGCTAGCGGGGCGAGGACCGGGGAGCTGTTTTTT
d_gene: TRBD2; v_gene: TRBV7-9; j_gene: TRBJ2-1; abundance: once; CDR3aa: CASSPLTSGYNEQFF; CDR3nt: TGTGCCAGCAGCCCTCTGACTAGCGGGTACAATGAGCAGTTCTTC
d_gene: TRBD1; v_gene: TRBV19; j_gene: TRBJ2-5; abundance: .; CDR3aa: CASSMGTGRETQYF; CDR3nt: TGTGCCAGTAGTATGGGGACAGGGAGGGAGACCCAGTACTTC
d_gene: TRBD1; v_gene: TRBV5-1; j_gene: TRBJ1-4; abundance: .; CDR3aa: CASSGTGGNEKLFF; CDR3nt: TGCGCCAGCAGCGGAACAGGGGGGAATGAAAAACTGTTTTTT
d_gene: .; v_gene: TRBV3-1/TRBV3-2; j_gene: TRBJ1-1; abundance: once; CDR3aa: CASSQGGGPTEAFF; CDR3nt: TGTGCCAGCAGCCAAGGGGGGGGGCCCACTGAAGCTTTCTTT
d_gene: .; v_gene: TRBV19; j_gene: TRBJ1-6; abundance: .; CDR3aa: CASSINQKNSPLHF; CDR3nt: TGTGCCAGTAGTATAAATCAGAAGAATTCACCCCTCCACTTT
d_gene: .; v_gene: TRBV29-1; j_gene: TRBJ1-1; abundance: .; CDR3aa: CSVESQGNTEAFF; CDR3nt: TGCAGCGTTGAGTCGCAGGGAAACACTGAAGCTTTCTTT
d_gene: .; v_gene: TRBV19; j_gene: TRBJ1-5; abundance: .; CDR3aa: CASSIWDKNQPQHF; CDR3nt: TGTGCCAGTAGTATTTGGGACAAAAATCAGCCCCAGCATTTT
d_gene: TRBD1; v_gene: TRBV7-2; j_gene: TRBJ2-2; abundance: .; CDR3aa: CASSLGPGGAGELFF; CDR3nt: TGTGCCAGCAGCTTAGGGCCAGGGGGCGCCGGGGAGCTGTTTTTT
d_gene: TRBD1; v_gene: TRBV6-2/TRBV6-3; j_gene: TRBJ1-1; abundance: .; CDR3aa: CASSTPETGRWEAFF; CDR3nt: TGTGCCAGCAGTACCCCTGAGACAGGGCGGTGGGAAGCTTTCTTT